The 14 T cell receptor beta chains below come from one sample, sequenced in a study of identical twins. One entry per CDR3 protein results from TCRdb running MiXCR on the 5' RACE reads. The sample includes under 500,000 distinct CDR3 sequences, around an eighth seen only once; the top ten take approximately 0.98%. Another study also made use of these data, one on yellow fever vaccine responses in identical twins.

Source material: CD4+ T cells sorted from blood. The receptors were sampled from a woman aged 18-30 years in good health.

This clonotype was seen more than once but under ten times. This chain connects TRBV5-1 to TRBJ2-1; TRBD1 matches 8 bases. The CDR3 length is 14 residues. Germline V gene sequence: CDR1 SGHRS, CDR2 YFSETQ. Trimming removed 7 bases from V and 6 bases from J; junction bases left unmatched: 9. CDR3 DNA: TGCGCCAGCGTCGACAGGGGAAGTGGCAATGAGCAGTTCTTC. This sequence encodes CASVDRGSGNEQFF.

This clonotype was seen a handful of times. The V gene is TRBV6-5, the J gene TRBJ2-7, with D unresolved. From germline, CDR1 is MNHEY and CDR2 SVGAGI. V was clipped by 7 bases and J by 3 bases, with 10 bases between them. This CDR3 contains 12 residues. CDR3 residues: CASNRIGYEQYF. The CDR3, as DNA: TGTGCCAGCAATCGAATAGGCTACGAGCAGTACTTC.

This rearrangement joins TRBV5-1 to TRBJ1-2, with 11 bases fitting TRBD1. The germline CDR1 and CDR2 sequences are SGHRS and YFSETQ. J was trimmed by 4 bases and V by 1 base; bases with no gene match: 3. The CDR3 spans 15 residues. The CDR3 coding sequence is TGCGCCAGCAGCTTGACGGGACAGGGGGGCTATGGCTACACCTTC. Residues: CASSLTGQGGYGYTF. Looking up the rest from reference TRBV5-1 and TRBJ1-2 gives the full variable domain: KAGVTQTPRYLIKTRGQQVTLSCSPISGHRSVSWYQQTPGQGLQFLFEYFSETQRNKGNFPGRFSGRQFSNSRSEMNVSTLELGDSALYLCASSLTGQGGYGYTFGSGTRLTVV.

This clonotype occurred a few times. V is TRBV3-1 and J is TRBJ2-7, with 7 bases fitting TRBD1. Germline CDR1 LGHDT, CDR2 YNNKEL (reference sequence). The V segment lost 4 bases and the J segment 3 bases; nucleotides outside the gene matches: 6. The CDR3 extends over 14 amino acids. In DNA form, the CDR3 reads TGTGCCAGCAGCCCTCGCGGACAGGACTACGAGCAGTACTTC. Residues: CASSPRGQDYEQYF.

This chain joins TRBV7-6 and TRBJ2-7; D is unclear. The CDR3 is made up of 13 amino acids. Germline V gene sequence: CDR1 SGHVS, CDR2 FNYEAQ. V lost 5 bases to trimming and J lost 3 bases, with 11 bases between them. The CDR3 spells CASSALPLYEQYF. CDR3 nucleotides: TGTGCCAGCAGCGCCCTTCCTCTCTACGAGCAGTACTTC.

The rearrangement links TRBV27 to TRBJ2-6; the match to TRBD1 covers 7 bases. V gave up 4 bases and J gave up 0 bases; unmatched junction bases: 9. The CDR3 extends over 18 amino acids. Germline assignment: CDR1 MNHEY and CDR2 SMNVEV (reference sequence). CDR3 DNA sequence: TGTGCCAGCAGTTGGACAGGCCCGTTCCCCTCTGGGGCCAACGTCCTGACTTTC. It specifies CASSWTGPFPSGANVLTF.

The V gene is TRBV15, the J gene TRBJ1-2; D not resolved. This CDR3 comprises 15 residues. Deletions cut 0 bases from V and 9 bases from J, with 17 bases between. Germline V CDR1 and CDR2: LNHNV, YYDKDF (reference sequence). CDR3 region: CATSREVTAGKRYTF. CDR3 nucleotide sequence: TGTGCCACCAGCAGAGAAGTTACAGCCGGAAAGCGCTACACCTTC. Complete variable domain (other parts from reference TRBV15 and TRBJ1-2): DAMVIQNPRYQVTQFGKPVTLSCSQTLNHNVMYWYQQKSSQAPKLLFHYYDKDFNNEADTPDNFQSRRPNTSFCFLDIRSPGLGDTAMYLCATSREVTAGKRYTFGSGTRLTVV.

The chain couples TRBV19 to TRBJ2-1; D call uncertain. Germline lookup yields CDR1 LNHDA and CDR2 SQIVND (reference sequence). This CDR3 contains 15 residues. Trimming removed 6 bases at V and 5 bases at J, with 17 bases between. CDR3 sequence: CASSPRWQLHNEQFF. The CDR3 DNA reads TGTGCCAGTAGCCCTCGTTGGCAGTTACACAATGAGCAGTTCTTC.

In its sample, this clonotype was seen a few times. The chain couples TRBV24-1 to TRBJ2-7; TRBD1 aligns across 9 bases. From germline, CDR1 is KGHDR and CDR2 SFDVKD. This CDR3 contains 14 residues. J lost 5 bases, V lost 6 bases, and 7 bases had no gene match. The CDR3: CATSSTGGRDEQYF. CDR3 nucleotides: TGTGCCACCAGTTCCACAGGGGGCCGGGACGAGCAGTACTTC.

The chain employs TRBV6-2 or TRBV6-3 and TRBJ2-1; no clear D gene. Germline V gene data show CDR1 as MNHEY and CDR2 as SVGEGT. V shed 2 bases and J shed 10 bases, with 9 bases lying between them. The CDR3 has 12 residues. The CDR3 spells CASSYGVTEQFF. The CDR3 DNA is TGTGCCAGCAGTTACGGGGTGACAGAGCAGTTCTTC.

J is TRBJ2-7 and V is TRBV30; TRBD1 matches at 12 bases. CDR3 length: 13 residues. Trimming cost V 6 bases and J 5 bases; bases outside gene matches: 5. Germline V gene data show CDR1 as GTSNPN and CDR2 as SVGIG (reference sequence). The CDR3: CACPGQGAHEQYF. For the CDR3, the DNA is TGTGCCTGCCCGGGACAGGGGGCCCACGAGCAGTACTTC. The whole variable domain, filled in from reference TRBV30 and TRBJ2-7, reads SQTIHQWPATLVQPVGSPLSLECTVEGTSNPNLYWYRQAAGRGLQLLFYSVGIGQISSEVPQNLSASRPQDRQFILSSKKLLLSDSGFYLCACPGQGAHEQYFGPGTRLTVT.

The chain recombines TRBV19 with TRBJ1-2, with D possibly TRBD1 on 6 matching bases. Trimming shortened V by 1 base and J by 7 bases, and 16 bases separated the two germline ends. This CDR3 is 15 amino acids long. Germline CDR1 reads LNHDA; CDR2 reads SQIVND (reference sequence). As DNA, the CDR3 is TGTGCCAGTAGTATAGCCACGACAGGCTTTGGTGGCTACACCTTC. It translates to CASSIATTGFGGYTF. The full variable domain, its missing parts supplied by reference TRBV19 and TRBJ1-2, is DGGITQSPKYLFRKEGQNVTLSCEQNLNHDAMYWYRQDPGQGLRLIYYSQIVNDFQKGDIAEGYSVSREKKESFPLTVTSAQKNPTAFYLCASSIATTGFGGYTFGSGTRLTVV.

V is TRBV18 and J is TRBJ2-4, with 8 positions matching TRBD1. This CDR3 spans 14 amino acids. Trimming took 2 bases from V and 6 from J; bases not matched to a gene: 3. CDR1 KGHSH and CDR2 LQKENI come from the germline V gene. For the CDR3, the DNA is TGTGCCAGCTCACCAGACAGGGGCTTAAACATTCAGTACTTC. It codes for CASSPDRGLNIQYF.

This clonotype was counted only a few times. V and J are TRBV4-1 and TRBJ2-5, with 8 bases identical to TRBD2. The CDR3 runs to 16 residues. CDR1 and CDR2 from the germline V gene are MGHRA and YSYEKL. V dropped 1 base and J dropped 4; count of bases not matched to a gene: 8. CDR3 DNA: TGCGCCAGCAGCCAAGCGGCCAGCGGGAGTCGAGAGACCCAGTACTTC. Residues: CASSQAASGSRETQYF.